Listed here are 27 T cell receptor beta chains from one sample, sequenced in a study of neurological immune-mediated disorders (dated by TCRdb to about 2019). The method behind the library was 5' RACE. The instrument was an Illumina HiSeq 2500. TCRdb passed the public sequencing reads through fastp at Q25 and MiXCR, retaining productive beta sequences. Under each unique CDR3 protein, matching rows form one entry showing the most common genes and DNA. The sample table contains fewer than 60,000 distinct CDR3 sequences; only one count was recorded for approximately 10% of them. In total, the top ten clones hold approximately 5.3% of the sample. Sequenced material: PBMCs. Every receptor here comes from an older man with HTLV-1-associated myelopathy (HAM/TSP).

This clonotype was counted ten times or more. The V call is TRBV6-5, the J call TRBJ2-7, with 7 bases matching TRBD1. Germline V gives CDR1 MNHEY, CDR2 SVGAGI. The trim removed 4 bases at V and 2 bases at J, leaving 8 bases unmatched. The CDR3 has 15 amino acids. The CDR3 DNA is TGTGCCAGCAGTTCCCTCGCGGACAGGACCTACGAGCAGTACTTC. Translated, it gives CASSSLADRTYEQYF.

J is TRBJ2-5 and V is TRBV12-3 or TRBV12-4; the D gene could be TRBD1 or TRBD2 (5 bases each). Trimming cost V 6 bases and J 0 bases, with 14 bases left between them. This CDR3 region has 15 residues. CDR3 DNA: TGTGCCAGCAGCTTGGGACCCTCGTACCAAGAGACCCAGTACTTC. Translated: CASSLGPSYQETQYF.

The chain carries TRBV5-5 and TRBJ2-3, with D possibly being TRBD2 (6 bases). CDR3 length: 12 amino acids. V was shortened by 6 bases and J by 5 bases, with 10 bases between the two germline ends. Germline V gene sequence: CDR1 SGHKS, CDR2 YYEKEE (reference sequence). CDR3 DNA sequence: TGTGCCAGCACCCGACTAGGAGATACGCAGTATTTT. This codes for CASTRLGDTQYF.

This clonotype appeared many times. The chain has TRBV5-6 and TRBJ2-7; tentatively, D is TRBD2 (6 bases). The CDR3 sequence is 15 residues long. V was trimmed by 4 bases and J by 3 bases, leaving 17 bases between them. Germline assignment: CDR1 SGHDT and CDR2 YYEEEE. The CDR3 DNA reads as TGTGCCAGCAGCAAACTCGCCCCCGGGAGCTACGAGCAGTACTTC. Amino acids: CASSKLAPGSYEQYF.

This clonotype was recorded many times. V and J are TRBV20-1 and TRBJ1-6; D is unresolved. The CDR3 spans 18 residues. Trimming cost V 0 bases and J 0 bases, with 15 bases left between them. Germline CDR1 is DFQATT and CDR2 is SNEGSKA (reference sequence). The CDR3 DNA is TGCAGTGCTAGAGATCTCACTGGAGGCAGCTCCTATAATTCACCCCTCCACTTT. Residues: CSARDLTGGSSYNSPLHF.

This clonotype was counted at least ten times. The rearrangement joins TRBV4-3 to TRBJ2-3; no reliable D call. Trimming removed 3 bases at V and 1 base at J, with 14 bases between. This CDR3 comprises 16 residues. The germline CDR1 and CDR2 sequences are LGHNA and YSLEER. CDR3 protein: CASSHDRAGGTDTQYF. The CDR3 DNA follows: TGCGCCAGCAGCCATGATCGGGCCGGCGGCACAGATACGCAGTATTTT.

This clonotype showed up many times. V is TRBV5-6 and J is TRBJ2-7; D tentatively reads TRBD1 or TRBD2 (5 bases each). CDR1 is SGHDT and CDR2 is YYEEEE in the germline V gene. V shed 4 bases and J shed 3 bases, with 11 bases lying between them. This CDR3 region has 13 residues. The CDR3 protein is CASSQRGHYEQYF. The CDR3, as DNA: TGTGCCAGCAGCCAACGGGGCCACTACGAGCAGTACTTC.

This clonotype turned up a few times. The genes are TRBV7-8 and TRBJ2-6; no reliable D call. Trimming cost V 1 base and J 4 bases, with 5 bases left between them. This CDR3 has 14 residues. Per the germline V gene, CDR1 is SGHVS and CDR2 is FQNEAQ. CDR3 region: CASSLGVGANVLTF. CDR3 DNA sequence: TGTGCCAGCAGCTTAGGGGTAGGGGCCAACGTCCTGACTTTC.

This clonotype occurred many times. The chain links TRBV9 to TRBJ1-5; D remains ambiguous. V gave up 4 bases and J gave up 0 bases, with 17 bases separating them. The CDR3 has 17 amino acids. Germline V lookup: CDR1 SGDLS, CDR2 YYNGEE. CDR3 DNA: TGTGCCAGCAGCTCAGCTGGGCAGAAGAATAGCAATCAGCCCCAGCATTTT. Residues: CASSSAGQKNSNQPQHF.

The rearrangement links TRBV12-3 or TRBV12-4 to TRBJ2-1; 7 bases are a match to TRBD2. Trimming cost V 0 bases and J 9 bases; bases outside gene matches: 8. The CDR3 is made up of 15 amino acids. The CDR3 DNA reads TGTGCCAGCAGTTTAGCCTCGGGGAGGGCCGGTGAGCAGTTCTTC. It is translated as CASSLASGRAGEQFF.

Ten or more counts support this clonotype. The chain uses TRBV12-5 and TRBJ1-5; 7 positions match TRBD1. V shed 7 bases, J shed 0 bases, and the junction held 6 bases outside the gene matches. CDR1 and CDR2 from the germline V gene are LGHNT and FRNRAP. This CDR3 has 15 residues. CDR3 DNA sequence: TGTGCTAGTGCCAGAGGGGGCTATAGCAATCAGCCCCAGCATTTT. Its protein product is CASARGGYSNQPQHF.

This clonotype was counted a few times. A much larger clone sits a single nucleotide away, making a read error possible. The chain links TRBV28 to TRBJ2-7; TRBD1 is a possible D gene (6 bases). Germline V gene sequence: CDR1 MDHEN, CDR2 SYDVKM. The V and J ends lost 1 base and 7 bases respectively, with 23 bases between them. There are 17 residues in the CDR3. CDR3 sequence (DNA): TGTGCCAGCAGTTTATATAAGGGAGAAGGGGGATTTGGAGAGCAGTACTTC. It yields the protein CASSLYKGEGGFGEQYF.

This clonotype was recorded at least ten times. This chain connects TRBV6-5 to TRBJ2-7, with 8 nucleotides matching TRBD1. The J segment lost 3 bases and the V segment lost 7 bases, leaving 5 bases of the junction unmatched. The CDR3 consists of 13 residues. Germline V gene lookup returns CDR1 MNHEY and CDR2 SVGAGI. As DNA, the CDR3 is TGTGCCAGCACCCGGACAGGGCACTACGAGCAGTACTTC. Residues: CASTRTGHYEQYF.

This clonotype has a count of ten or more. The chain links TRBV5-1 to TRBJ2-6; 7 positions match TRBD2. Trimming removed 4 bases from V and 2 bases from J; junction bases left unmatched: 6. The CDR3 contains 16 residues. CDR1 and CDR2 from the germline V gene are SGHRS and YFSETQ. For the CDR3, the DNA is TGCGCCAGCAGCCTGGGGGGGATTCCTGGGGCCAACGTCCTGACTTTC. It specifies CASSLGGIPGANVLTF.

In this sample, this clonotype turned up many times. The chain employs TRBV7-9 and TRBJ2-3; the D is unclear. Germline assignment: CDR1 SEHNR and CDR2 FQNEAQ (reference sequence). Between the trimmed V and J ends, which lost 2 bases and 2 bases, there was a span of 11 bases. This CDR3 contains 15 residues. The CDR3: CASSLPGHLTDTQYF. The CDR3 DNA reads TGTGCCAGCAGCTTACCGGGCCATCTCACAGATACGCAGTATTTT.

The sample holds a few counts of this clonotype. The CDR3 loop reads CASIGQGGIGAFF. CDR3 nucleotides: TGTGCCAGTATTGGACAGGGGGGGATCGGAGCTTTCTTT. The J gene is TRBJ1-1, the V gene TRBV19; 10 bases agree with TRBD1. CDR3 length: 13 amino acids. The V and J ends lost 7 bases and 10 bases, in that order; junction bases with no gene match: 9. Per germline, CDR1 LNHDA and CDR2 SQIVND (reference sequence).

The chain combines TRBV7-2 with TRBJ1-4; 8 bases are a match to TRBD1. The CDR3 spans 15 residues. Per the germline V gene, CDR1 is SGHTA and CDR2 is FQGNSA. The J segment lost 3 bases and the V segment lost 5 bases, leaving 5 bases of the junction unmatched. Here the CDR3 DNA reads TGTACCAGCAGCACCCAGGGGGCTGCTAATGAAAAACTGTTTTTT. Its translation: CTSSTQGAANEKLFF.

This clonotype appeared a few times. The V gene is TRBV27, the J gene TRBJ2-7; D is tentatively TRBD1 or TRBD2 (5 bases each). The V gene's germline CDR1 is MNHEY and CDR2 SMNVEV (reference sequence). This CDR3 comprises 13 residues. Trimming pared 5 bases from V and 4 bases from J, leaving 12 bases between. CDR3 protein: CASSPIEGYEQYF. In DNA, the CDR3 is TGTGCCAGCAGTCCCATAGAGGGGTACGAGCAGTACTTC.

In this sample, this clonotype turned up many times. This sequence joins TRBV5-1 and TRBJ2-1; D is possibly TRBD2 (7 bases). Germline V gene sequence: CDR1 SGHRS, CDR2 YFSETQ. The CDR3 length is 15 residues. V was trimmed by 0 bases and J by 4 bases, leaving 11 bases between them. The CDR3 DNA reads as TGCGCCAGCAGCTTGGTCGCGGGGGCTTACAATGAGCAGTTCTTC. Its translation: CASSLVAGAYNEQFF.

This clonotype was observed at least ten times. The chain has TRBV10-3 and TRBJ1-2, with D possibly matching TRBD1 (5 bases). The V end was cut by 6 bases, the J end by 8 bases, with 19 bases between. Germline CDR1 reads ENHRY; CDR2 reads SYGVKD. This CDR3 has 14 residues. The CDR3 bases are TGTGCCATCAGGGGTGACAGCCAGTTGACGGGCTACACCTTC. Residues: CAIRGDSQLTGYTF.

This clonotype was counted at least ten times. The gene calls are TRBV12-3 or TRBV12-4 and TRBJ2-7; TRBD2 aligns across 8 bases. The CDR3 extends over 15 amino acids. J was trimmed by 2 bases and V by 6 bases; bases with no gene match: 9. CDR3 nucleotide sequence: TGTGCCAGCAGCCCGAACCCGGGACTAGCCTACGAGCAGTACTTC. It yields the protein CASSPNPGLAYEQYF.

This clonotype was seen a handful of times. This rearrangement joins TRBV2 to TRBJ2-1; D unclear. CDR1 is SNHLY, CDR2 FYNNEI, per germline. Trimming left V 1 base short and J 7 bases short, with 11 bases between. The CDR3 loop spans 14 amino acids. The CDR3 nucleotides read TGTGCCAGCAGTGAAGGGGCGCTGTTTAATGAGCAGTTCTTC. It codes for CASSEGALFNEQFF. Full variable domain (remainder filled in from reference TRBV2 and TRBJ2-1): EPEVTQTPSHQVTQMGQEVILRCVPISNHLYFYWYRQILGQKVEFLVSFYNNEISEKSEIFDDQFSVERPDGSNFTLKIRSTKLEDSAMYFCASSEGALFNEQFFGPGTRLTVL.

In this sample, this clonotype turned up many times. V and J are TRBV27 and TRBJ2-3; no definite D call. The CDR3 covers 13 residues. Germline CDR1 MNHEY, CDR2 SMNVEV (reference sequence). V gave up 5 bases and J gave up 0 bases, with 6 bases separating them. In DNA, the CDR3 is TGTGCCAGCAGTCTCCCAAGCACAGATACGCAGTATTTT. As protein: CASSLPSTDTQYF.

This clonotype was recorded many times. The chain uses TRBV18 and TRBJ2-1, with TRBD1 as a possible D gene (6 bases). Per germline, CDR1 KGHSH and CDR2 LQKENI. CDR3 length: 16 amino acids. V lost 5 bases and J 0 bases, leaving 14 bases between the germline ends. In nucleotides, the CDR3 is TGTGCCAGCTCAATCAGGGGTCCCAGCTCCTACAATGAGCAGTTCTTC. This sequence encodes CASSIRGPSSYNEQFF.

This clonotype was counted at least ten times. The gene calls are TRBV29-1 and TRBJ2-5; D is perhaps TRBD1 (5 bases). CDR1 SQVTM and CDR2 ANQGSEA come from the germline V gene. The CDR3 consists of 12 residues. V was cut by 6 bases and J by 1 base, with 9 bases left in between. The CDR3 here is CSVTGVQETQYF. The DNA of the CDR3 is TGCAGCGTAACAGGAGTCCAAGAGACCCAGTACTTC.

This clonotype showed up many times. J is TRBJ2-1 and V is TRBV5-1; D may be TRBD2 (6 bases). CDR1 and CDR2 from the germline V gene are SGHRS and YFSETQ. There are 14 residues in the CDR3. Trimming shortened V by 5 bases and J by 8 bases, and 17 bases separated the two germline ends. CDR3 in amino acids: CASSEDGGEDEQFF. For the CDR3, the DNA is TGCGCCAGCAGTGAGGACGGAGGGGAGGATGAGCAGTTCTTC. The whole variable domain, filled in from reference TRBV5-1 and TRBJ2-1, reads KAGVTQTPRYLIKTRGQQVTLSCSPISGHRSVSWYQQTPGQGLQFLFEYFSETQRNKGNFPGRFSGRQFSNSRSEMNVSTLELGDSALYLCASSEDGGEDEQFFGPGTRLTVL.

In its sample, this clonotype was seen many times. The V gene is TRBV20-1, the J gene TRBJ2-3; tentatively, D is TRBD1 (6 bases). CDR1 and CDR2 from the germline V gene are DFQATT and SNEGSKA (reference sequence). V was clipped by 6 bases and J by 5 bases, with 18 bases between them. This CDR3 comprises 14 residues. The CDR3 DNA reads as TGCAGTGCCCGGTGGGGCAGGGGTGGAGATACGCAGTATTTT. This codes for CSARWGRGGDTQYF.